These 10 T cell receptor beta chains share one sample of origin, sequenced in a study of OX40 agonist ivuxolimab in advanced cancers. Library preparation employed the immunoSEQ multiplex PCR assay. TCRdb took this table from immuneACCESS and kept in-frame rearrangements with V and J called. Such tables lack part of the clones; where checked against another copy, unresolved V genes explain under half of the gap, and the rest is unexplained. The sample has approximately 55,000 clones on record, around 87% of them singletons. 16% of the sample belongs to the ten largest clones. This material consisted of CD4+ or CD8+ T cells sorted from blood, taken in a trial of the OX40 agonist ivuxolimab. The receptors shown here come from an adult with an advanced solid tumor such as melanoma, head and neck, liver or kidney cancer.

J is TRBJ2-5 and V is TRBV7-6, with 9 bases lining up with TRBD2. Germline loops: CDR1 SGHVS, CDR2 FNYEAQ. Unmatched junction bases numbered 8, after V lost 5 bases and J lost 7 bases. This CDR3 has 14 residues. CDR3 coding DNA: TGTGCCAGCAGCCAGTCGCTTAGCGGGGGGACCCAGTACTTC. This codes for CASSQSLSGGTQYF.

The V gene is TRBV29-1, the J gene TRBJ1-5; tentative D call: TRBD1 (5 bases). Germline V gives CDR1 SQVTM, CDR2 ANQGSEA. This CDR3 comprises 13 residues. The germline V and J ends were trimmed by 7 bases and 10 bases, with 20 bases remaining between them. The CDR3 DNA reads TGCAGCGCCGGGGAGAGGGGTTTGGGCCCCCAGCATTTT. Translation: CSAGERGLGPQHF.

This chain joins TRBV15 and TRBJ2-1, with 7 bases matching TRBD1. V shed 1 base and J 6 bases; nucleotides not matched to a gene: 15. CDR3 length: 18 amino acids. Germline CDR1 LNHNV, CDR2 YYDKDF (reference sequence). The CDR3 is CATSRVPSPKDRRNEQFF. For the CDR3, the DNA is TGTGCCACCAGCAGAGTTCCGTCGCCGAAGGACAGGCGCAATGAGCAGTTCTTC.

The chain is built from TRBV6-6 and TRBJ1-4, with a possible D match to TRBD1 (6 bases). Germline V gene lookup returns CDR1 MNHNY and CDR2 SVGAGI (reference sequence). The CDR3 runs 16 residues. Trimming removed 0 bases from V and 8 bases from J, with 16 bases in between. DNA for the CDR3: TGTGCCAGCAGTTACTCGAGCCGGGGGGCGGGAGAAAAACTGTTTTTT. Protein product: CASSYSSRGAGEKLFF.

The chain links TRBV19 to TRBJ2-4; possibly TRBD1 or TRBD2 for D (6 bases each). The ends were cut back, 4 bases at V and 1 base at J, with 14 bases in the middle. The CDR3 contains 16 residues. Germline values: CDR1 LNHDA, CDR2 SQIVND (reference sequence). CDR3 protein: CASSKGGGLAKNIQYF. The DNA of the CDR3 is TGTGCCAGTAGTAAGGGGGGAGGACTGGCCAAAAACATTCAGTACTTC.

The genes are TRBV28 and TRBJ2-5; 10 bases are a match to TRBD2. Near its end, the DNA agrees better with TRBJ2-7, so the J call may be wrong. CDR3 length: 15 residues. Per germline, CDR1 MDHEN and CDR2 SYDVKM. In DNA form, the CDR3 reads TGTGCCAGCAGTTCCTCTAGCGGGAGTATCTACGAGCAGTACTTC. It yields the protein CASSSSSGSIYEQYF.

The chain employs TRBV5-8 and TRBJ2-5; D unresolved. The CDR3 length is 13 residues. V lost 0 bases and J lost 3, with 6 bases in between. Germline V gene sequence: CDR1 SGHTS, CDR2 YDEGEE. CDR3 in amino acids: CASSLVSEETQYF. DNA of the CDR3: TGTGCCAGCAGCTTGGTGTCTGAAGAGACCCAGTACTTC.

The chain employs TRBV4-2 and TRBJ2-2; D is unclear. The CDR3 spans 15 residues. Germline V gives CDR1 LGHNA, CDR2 YNFKEQ. V lost 1 base, J lost 3 bases, and 9 bases lay in between. CDR3 loop: CASSQGDIDTGELFF. For the CDR3, the DNA is TGTGCCAGCAGCCAAGGCGACATCGACACCGGGGAGCTGTTTTTT.

V is TRBV7-3 and J is TRBJ2-2, with unresolved D. V was shortened by 3 bases and J by 5 bases, with 10 bases between the two germline ends. CDR1 is SGHTA, CDR2 FQGTGA, per germline. The CDR3 length is 14 residues. CDR3 protein: CASSFLGGTGELFF. In nucleotides, the CDR3 is TGTGCCAGCAGCTTTCTGGGTGGAACCGGGGAGCTGTTTTTT.

By share, this clone counts as medium-sized. The chain carries TRBV6-5 and TRBJ2-7, with TRBD1 identical over 7 bases. The CDR3 is made up of 13 amino acids. The V gene end was trimmed by 4 bases and the J gene end by 7 bases; junction bases not matched to a gene: 7. Germline loops: CDR1 MNHEY, CDR2 SVGAGI. The CDR3 DNA reads as TGTGCCAGCAGTTTCTACAGGGGTGGTGAGCAGTACTTC. This codes for CASSFYRGGEQYF.